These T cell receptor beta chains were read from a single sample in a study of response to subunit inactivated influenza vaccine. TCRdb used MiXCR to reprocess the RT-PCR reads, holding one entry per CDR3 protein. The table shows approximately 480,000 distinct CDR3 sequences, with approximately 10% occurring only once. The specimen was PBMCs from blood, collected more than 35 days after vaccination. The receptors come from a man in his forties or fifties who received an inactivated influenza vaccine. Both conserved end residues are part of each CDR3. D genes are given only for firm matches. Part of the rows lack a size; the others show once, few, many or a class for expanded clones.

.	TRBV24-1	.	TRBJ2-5	TGTGCCACCAGTGAAGGGGCCGAGTACCAAGAGACCCAGTACTTC	CATSEGAEYQETQYF
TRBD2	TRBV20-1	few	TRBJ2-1	TGCAGTGCTGATCCATCTAGCGGGAGATACAATGAGCAGTTCTTC	CSADPSSGRYNEQFF
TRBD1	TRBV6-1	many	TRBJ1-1	TGTGCCAGCCTGGGACAGGGGAGGACTGAAGCTTTCTTT	CASLGQGRTEAFF
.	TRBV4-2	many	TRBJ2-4	TGTGCCAGCAGCCAGTCCGGGACGGTATTTTTTCAGTACTTC	CASSQSGTVFFQYF
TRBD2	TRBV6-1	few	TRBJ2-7	TGTGCCAGCAGCCGCGGGGGGGTCGGCTACGAGCAGTACTTC	CASSRGGVGYEQYF
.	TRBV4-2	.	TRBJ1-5	TGTGCCAGCAGCCAAGATGAGCGGGGGCGGCAGCCCCAGCATTTT	CASSQDERGRQPQHF
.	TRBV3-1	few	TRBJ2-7	TGTGCCAGCAGCCAAGGGGGAAATGGCGAGCAGTACTTC	CASSQGGNGEQYF
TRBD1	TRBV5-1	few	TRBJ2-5	TGCGCCAGCAGCATATCGACAGGGGGCAGGGAGACCCAGTACTTC	CASSISTGGRETQYF
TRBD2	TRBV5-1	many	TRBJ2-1	TGCGCCAGCAGATTGGCGGGGGAACCCGCGAGCTCCTACAATGAGCAGTTCTTC	CASRLAGEPASSYNEQFF
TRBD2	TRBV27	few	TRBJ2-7	TGTGCCAGCAGTCCCGGAGGACTAGCGGAGTCCTACGAGCAGTACTTC	CASSPGGLAESYEQYF
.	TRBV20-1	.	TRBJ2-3	TGCAGTGCTTCACACACGCGGAGCACAGATACGCAGTATTTT	CSASHTRSTDTQYF
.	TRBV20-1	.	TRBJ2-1	TGCAGTGCTAGAGACAGACTAGACCCCTACAATGAGCAGTTCTTC	CSARDRLDPYNEQFF
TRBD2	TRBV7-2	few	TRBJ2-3	TGTGCCAGCAGCTCCCTAGCGGGGACCTATAGCACAGATACGCAGTATTTT	CASSSLAGTYSTDTQYF
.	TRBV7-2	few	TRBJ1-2	TGTGCCAGCAGCCTCGGGTCAGCCTATGGCTACACCTTC	CASSLGSAYGYTF
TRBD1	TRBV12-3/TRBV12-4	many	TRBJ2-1	TGTGCCAGCAGCCACAGGGGAAGCTCCTACAATGAGCAGTTCTTC	CASSHRGSSYNEQFF
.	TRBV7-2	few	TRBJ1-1	TGTGCCAGCAGCTTAATTTTGTTCAGGGAAACCAAAGCTTTCTTT	CASSLILFRETKAFF
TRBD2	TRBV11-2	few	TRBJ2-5	TGTGCCAGCAGCACTAGCGGGGGAGAGACCCAGTACTTC	CASSTSGGETQYF
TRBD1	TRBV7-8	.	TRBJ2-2	TGTGCCAGCAGGACTCACAGGGGCGAGAACACCGGGGAGCTGTCTTTT	CASRTHRGENTGELSF
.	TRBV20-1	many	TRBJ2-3	TGCAGTGCTAATAGGGGTAGCGGCGACAACACAGATACGCAGTATTTT	CSANRGSGDNTDTQYF
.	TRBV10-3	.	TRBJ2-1	TGTGCCATCATAACGAGGGCCGAATACAATGAGCAGTTCTTC	CAIITRAEYNEQFF
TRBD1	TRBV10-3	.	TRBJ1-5	TGTGCCATCAGTGACATGGACAGGAGCAATCAGCCCCAGCATTTT	CAISDMDRSNQPQHF
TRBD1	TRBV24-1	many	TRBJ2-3	TGTGCCACCAGTGACCCCCGGACAGGGACCACAGATACGCAGTATTTT	CATSDPRTGTTDTQYF
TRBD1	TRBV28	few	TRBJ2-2	TGTGCCAGCAGTTACACCGACAGGGATGGGGGCACCGGGGAGCTGTTTTTT	CASSYTDRDGGTGELFF
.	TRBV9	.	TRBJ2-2	TGTGCCAGCAGCGTAGAGGCAGAGGAGGAGCTGTTTTTT	CASSVEAEEELFF
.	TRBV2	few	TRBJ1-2	TGTGCCAGCAGCGAAGCGCGGATGTATGGCTACACCTTC	CASSEARMYGYTF
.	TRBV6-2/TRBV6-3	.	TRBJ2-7	TGTGCCAGCACCCTACGGCGGGGTCGGGAGCAGTACTTC	CASTLRRGREQYF
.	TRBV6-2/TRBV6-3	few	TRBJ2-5	TGTGCCAGCAGTCGCGACTGGGAAGAGACCCAGTACTTC	CASSRDWEETQYF
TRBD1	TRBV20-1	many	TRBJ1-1	TGCAGTGCTAGAGAGGGGGATCTACAGGGGTCGGTTTTCTTT	CSAREGDLQGSVFF
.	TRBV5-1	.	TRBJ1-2	TGCGCCAGCAGCCCTGGCGGGGTTGACCCCTATGGCTACACCTTC	CASSPGGVDPYGYTF
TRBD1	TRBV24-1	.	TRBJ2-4	TGTGCCACCAGTGAGACAGGGTTAAACAACATTCAGTACTTC	CATSETGLNNIQYF
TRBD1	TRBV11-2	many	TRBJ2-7	TGTGCCAGCAGCTTCCGGGACAGGGGTCACCCATCGCCCTACGAGCAGTACTTC	CASSFRDRGHPSPYEQYF
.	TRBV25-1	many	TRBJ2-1	TGTGCCAGCAGTCCCACCGCCGGGGGTCCCTACAATGAGCAGTTCTTC	CASSPTAGGPYNEQFF
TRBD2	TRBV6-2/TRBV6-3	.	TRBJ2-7	TGTGCCAGCAGTTACGAGGGACTAGCCCACGAGCAGTACTTC	CASSYEGLAHEQYF
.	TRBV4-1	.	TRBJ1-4	TGCGCCAGCAGCCAAGGACCTCTTAACAATAATGAAAAACTGTTTTTT	CASSQGPLNNNEKLFF
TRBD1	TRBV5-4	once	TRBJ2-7	TGTGCCAGCAGCTTGGAGGGGGCAGGGACCGAGCAGTACTTC	CASSLEGAGTEQYF
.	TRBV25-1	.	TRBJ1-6	TGTGCCAGCAGTGTTGCCGGGGAGAGTTCACCCCTCCACTTT	CASSVAGESSPLHF
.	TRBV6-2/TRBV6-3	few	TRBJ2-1	TGTGCCACCACCGGTCTTGATGAGCAGTTCTTC	CATTGLDEQFF
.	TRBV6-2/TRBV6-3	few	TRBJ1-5	TGTGCCAGCAGTTACTGGGGAAACAATCAGCCCCAGCATTTT	CASSYWGNNQPQHF
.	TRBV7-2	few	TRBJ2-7	TGTGCCAGCAGCTTAGTGGCGGGGGCTGGGGACTACGAGCAGTACTTC	CASSLVAGAGDYEQYF
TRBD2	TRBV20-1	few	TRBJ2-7	TGCAGTGCTAGAGCGCCGGGACTAGCGGGGTCCTACGAGCAGTACTTC	CSARAPGLAGSYEQYF
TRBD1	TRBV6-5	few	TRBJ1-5	TGTGCCAGCAGTTACCGTGGGACAGGGGGTAATCAGCCCCAGCATTTT	CASSYRGTGGNQPQHF
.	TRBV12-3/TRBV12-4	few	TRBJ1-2	TGTGCCAGCAGTTCCGGGACACTATCAGTTCGCTATGGCTACACCTTC	CASSSGTLSVRYGYTF
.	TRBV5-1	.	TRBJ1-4	TGCGCCAGCAGCTACGGGCCGACCCTCCGAGACGAAAAACTGTTTTTT	CASSYGPTLRDEKLFF
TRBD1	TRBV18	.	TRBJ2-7	TGTGCCAGCTCAGAGGGACAGACCTACGAGCAGTACTTC	CASSEGQTYEQYF
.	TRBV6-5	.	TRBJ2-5	TGTGCCAGCAGTTACTCGGGGGAATGGTGGGAGACCCAGTACTTC	CASSYSGEWWETQYF
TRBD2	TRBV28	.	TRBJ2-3	TGTGCCAGCAGTTTATTGACTAGCGGGCTATTAGATACGCAGTATTTT	CASSLLTSGLLDTQYF
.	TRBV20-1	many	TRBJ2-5	TGCAGTGCCGAGGGCAGGGGCGAGACCTCACAAGAGACCCAGTACTTC	CSAEGRGETSQETQYF
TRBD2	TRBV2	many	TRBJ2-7	TGTGCCAGCAGAGAGACTAGCTCCGAGCAGTACTTC	CASRETSSEQYF
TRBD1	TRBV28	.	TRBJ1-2	TGTGCCAGCAGTTTATTAACAGGGGACAACTATGGCTACACCTTC	CASSLLTGDNYGYTF
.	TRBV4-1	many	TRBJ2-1	TGCGCCAGCAGCCCCACGGGGAGCCCATACGTGGAGCAGTTCTTC	CASSPTGSPYVEQFF
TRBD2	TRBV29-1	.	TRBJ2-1	TGCAGCGTTGGGCTAGCGGGAGAGCAGTTCTTC	CSVGLAGEQFF
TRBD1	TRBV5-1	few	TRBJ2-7	TGCGCCAGCAGCTCCCGGGACAGGGGATACTACGAGCAGTACTTC	CASSSRDRGYYEQYF